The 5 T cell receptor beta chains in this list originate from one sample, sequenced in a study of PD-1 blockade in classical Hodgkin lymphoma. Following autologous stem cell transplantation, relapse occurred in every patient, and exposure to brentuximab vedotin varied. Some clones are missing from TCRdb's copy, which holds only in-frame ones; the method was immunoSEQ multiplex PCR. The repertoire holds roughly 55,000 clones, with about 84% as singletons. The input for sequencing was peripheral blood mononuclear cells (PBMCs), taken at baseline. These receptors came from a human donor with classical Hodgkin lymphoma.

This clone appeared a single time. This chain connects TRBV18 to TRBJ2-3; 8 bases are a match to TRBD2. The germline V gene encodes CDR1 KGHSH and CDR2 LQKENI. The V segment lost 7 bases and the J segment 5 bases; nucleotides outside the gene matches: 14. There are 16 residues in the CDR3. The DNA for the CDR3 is TGTGCCAGCTTCCCCCCGGGACTAGGTCGAGGAGATACGCAGTATTTT. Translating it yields CASFPPGLGRGDTQYF.

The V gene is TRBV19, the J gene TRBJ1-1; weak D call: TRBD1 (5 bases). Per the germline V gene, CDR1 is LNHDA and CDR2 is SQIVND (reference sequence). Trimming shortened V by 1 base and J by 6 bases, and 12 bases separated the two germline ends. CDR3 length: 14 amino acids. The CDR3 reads CASSIGGVGAEAFF. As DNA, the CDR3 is TGTGCCAGTAGTATAGGGGGGGTCGGAGCTGAAGCTTTCTTT.

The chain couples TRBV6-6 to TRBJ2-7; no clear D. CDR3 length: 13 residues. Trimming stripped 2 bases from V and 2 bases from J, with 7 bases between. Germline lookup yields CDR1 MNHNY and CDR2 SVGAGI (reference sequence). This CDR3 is CASSYGQTYEQYV. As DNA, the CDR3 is TGTGCCAGCAGTTACGGTCAGACCTACGAGCAGTACGTC.

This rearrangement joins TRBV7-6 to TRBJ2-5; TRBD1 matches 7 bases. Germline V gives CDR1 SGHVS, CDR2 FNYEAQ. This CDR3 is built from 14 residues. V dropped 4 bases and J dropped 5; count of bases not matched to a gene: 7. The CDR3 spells CASSSQGMRETQYF. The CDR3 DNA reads TGTGCCAGCAGCTCACAGGGGATGAGGGAGACCCAGTACTTC. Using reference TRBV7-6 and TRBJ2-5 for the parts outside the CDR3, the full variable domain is GAGVSQSPRYKVTKRGQDVALRCDPISGHVSLYWYRQALGQGPEFLTYFNYEAQQDKSGLPNDRFSAERPEGSISTLTIQRTEQRDSAMYRCASSSQGMRETQYFGPGTRLLVL.

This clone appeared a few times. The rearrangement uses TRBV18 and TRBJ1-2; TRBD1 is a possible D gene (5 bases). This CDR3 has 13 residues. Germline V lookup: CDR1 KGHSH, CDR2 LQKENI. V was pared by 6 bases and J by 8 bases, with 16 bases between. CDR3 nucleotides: TGTGCCAGCTCGCCTGACAGCGAGAGAGGCTACACCTTC. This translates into CASSPDSERGYTF.